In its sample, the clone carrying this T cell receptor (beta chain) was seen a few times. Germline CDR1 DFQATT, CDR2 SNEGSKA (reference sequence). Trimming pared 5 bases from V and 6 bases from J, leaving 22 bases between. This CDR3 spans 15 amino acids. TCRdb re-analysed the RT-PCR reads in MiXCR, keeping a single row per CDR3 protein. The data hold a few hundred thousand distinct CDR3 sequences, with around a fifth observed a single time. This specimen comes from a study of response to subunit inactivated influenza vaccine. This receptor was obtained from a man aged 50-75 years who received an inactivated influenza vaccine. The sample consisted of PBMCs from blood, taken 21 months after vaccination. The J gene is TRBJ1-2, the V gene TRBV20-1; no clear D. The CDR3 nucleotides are TGCAGTGCTGACGTCCTACGGAGGAGACGGAATGGCTACACCTTC. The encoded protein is CSADVLRRRRNGYTF.